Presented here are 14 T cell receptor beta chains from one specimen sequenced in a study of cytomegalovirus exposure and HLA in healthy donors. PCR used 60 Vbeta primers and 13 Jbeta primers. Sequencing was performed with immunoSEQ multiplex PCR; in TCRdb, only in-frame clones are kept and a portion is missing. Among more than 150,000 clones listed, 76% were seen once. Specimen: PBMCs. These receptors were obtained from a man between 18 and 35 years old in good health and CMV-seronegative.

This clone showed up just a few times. The DNA for the CDR3 is TGTGCCAGCAGTCAGGGGGCCCCGGTCTCCTACGAGCAGTACTTC. This encodes CASSQGAPVSYEQYF. V and J are TRBV2 and TRBJ2-7, with 8 positions matching TRBD1. Germline loops: CDR1 SNHLY, CDR2 FYNNEI. Losses at the gene ends were 5 bases for V and 0 bases for J; bases not matched to a gene: 6. The CDR3 spans 15 residues.

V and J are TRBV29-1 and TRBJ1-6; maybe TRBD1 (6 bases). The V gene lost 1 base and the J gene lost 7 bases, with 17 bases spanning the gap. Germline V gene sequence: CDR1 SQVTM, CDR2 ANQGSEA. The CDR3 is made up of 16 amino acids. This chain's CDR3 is CSVEAPSRTVNSPLHF. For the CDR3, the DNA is TGCAGCGTTGAAGCCCCCAGTAGGACAGTAAATTCACCCCTCCACTTT.

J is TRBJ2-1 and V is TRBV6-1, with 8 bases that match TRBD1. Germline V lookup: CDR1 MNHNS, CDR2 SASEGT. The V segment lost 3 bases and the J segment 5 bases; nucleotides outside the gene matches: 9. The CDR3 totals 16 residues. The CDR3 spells CASSDPPGGVDNEQFF. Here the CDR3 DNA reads TGTGCCAGCAGTGATCCCCCAGGGGGCGTAGACAATGAGCAGTTCTTC.

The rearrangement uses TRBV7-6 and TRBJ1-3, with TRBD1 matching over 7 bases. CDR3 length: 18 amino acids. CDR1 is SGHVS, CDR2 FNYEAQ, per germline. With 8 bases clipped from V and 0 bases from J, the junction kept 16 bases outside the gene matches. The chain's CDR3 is CASAQKPTGLNSGNTIYF. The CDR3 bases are TGTGCCAGCGCTCAGAAACCGACAGGGCTGAACTCTGGAAACACCATATATTTT.

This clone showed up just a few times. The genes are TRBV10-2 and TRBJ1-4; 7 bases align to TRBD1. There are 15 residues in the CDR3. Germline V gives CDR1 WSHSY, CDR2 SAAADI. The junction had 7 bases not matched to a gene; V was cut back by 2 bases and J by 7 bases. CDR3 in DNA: TGCGCCAGCAGTGAGGCGACAGGGCGGGGTGAAAAACTGTTTTTT. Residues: CASSEATGRGEKLFF.

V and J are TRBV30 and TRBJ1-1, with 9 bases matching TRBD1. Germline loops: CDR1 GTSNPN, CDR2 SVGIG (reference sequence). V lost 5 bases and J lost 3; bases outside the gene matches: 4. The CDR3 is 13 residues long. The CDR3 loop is CAWGTGLYTEAFF. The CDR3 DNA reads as TGTGCCTGGGGGACAGGGCTATACACTGAAGCTTTCTTT. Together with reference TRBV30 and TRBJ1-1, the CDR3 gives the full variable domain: SQTIHQWPATLVQPVGSPLSLECTVEGTSNPNLYWYRQAAGRGLQLLFYSVGIGQISSEVPQNLSASRPQDRQFILSSKKLLLSDSGFYLCAWGTGLYTEAFFGQGTRLTVV.

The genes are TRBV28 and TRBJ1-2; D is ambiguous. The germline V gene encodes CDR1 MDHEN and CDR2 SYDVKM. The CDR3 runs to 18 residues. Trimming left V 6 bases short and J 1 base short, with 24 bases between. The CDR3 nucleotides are TGTGCCAGCAGAGGGATCCGGACTGAGGCGCGATATAACTATGGCTACACCTTC. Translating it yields CASRGIRTEARYNYGYTF.

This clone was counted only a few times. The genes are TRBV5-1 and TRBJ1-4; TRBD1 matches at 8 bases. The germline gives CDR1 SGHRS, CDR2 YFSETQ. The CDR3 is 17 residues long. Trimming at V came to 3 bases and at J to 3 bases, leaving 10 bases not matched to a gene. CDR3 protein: CASSSRTGSFSNEKLFF. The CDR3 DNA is TGCGCCAGCAGCTCAAGGACAGGGAGCTTTTCTAATGAAAAACTGTTTTTT.

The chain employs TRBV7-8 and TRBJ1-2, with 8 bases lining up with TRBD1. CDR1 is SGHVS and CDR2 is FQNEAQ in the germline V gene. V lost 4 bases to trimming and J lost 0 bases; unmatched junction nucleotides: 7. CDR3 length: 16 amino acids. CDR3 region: CASSSRQGRPNYGYTF. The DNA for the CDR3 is TGTGCCAGCAGCTCCCGACAGGGGAGGCCTAACTATGGCTACACCTTC.

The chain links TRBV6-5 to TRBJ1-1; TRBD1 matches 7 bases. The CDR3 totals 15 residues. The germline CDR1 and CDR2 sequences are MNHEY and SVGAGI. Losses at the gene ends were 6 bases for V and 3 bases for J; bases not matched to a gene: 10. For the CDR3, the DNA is TGTGCCAGCAGCTTTACAGGGGTACGTCACACTGAAGCTTTCTTT. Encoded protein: CASSFTGVRHTEAFF.

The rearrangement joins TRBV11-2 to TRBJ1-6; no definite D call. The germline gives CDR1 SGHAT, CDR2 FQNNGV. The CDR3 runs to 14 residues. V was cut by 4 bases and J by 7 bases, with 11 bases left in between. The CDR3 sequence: CASSSREGNSPLHF. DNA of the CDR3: TGTGCCAGCAGCTCACGGGAGGGAAATTCACCCCTCCACTTT.

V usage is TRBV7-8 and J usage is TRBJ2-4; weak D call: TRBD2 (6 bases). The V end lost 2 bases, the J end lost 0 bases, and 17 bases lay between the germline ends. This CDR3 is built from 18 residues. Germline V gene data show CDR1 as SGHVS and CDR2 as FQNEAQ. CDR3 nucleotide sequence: TGTGCCAGCAGCTTAATGGTTTGGGGGGAGCTAGCCAAAAACATTCAGTACTTC. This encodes CASSLMVWGELAKNIQYF. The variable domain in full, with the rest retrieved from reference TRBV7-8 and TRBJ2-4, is GAGVSQSPRYKVAKRGQDVALRCDPISGHVSLFWYQQALGQGPEFLTYFQNEAQLDKSGLPSDRFFAERPEGSVSTLKIQRTQQEDSAVYLCASSLMVWGELAKNIQYFGAGTRLSVL.

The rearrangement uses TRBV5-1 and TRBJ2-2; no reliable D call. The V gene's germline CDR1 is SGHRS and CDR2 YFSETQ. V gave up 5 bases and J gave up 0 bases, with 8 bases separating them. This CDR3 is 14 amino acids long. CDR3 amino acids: CASRRDTNTGELFF. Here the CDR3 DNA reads TGCGCCAGCAGACGCGACACGAACACCGGGGAGCTGTTTTTT. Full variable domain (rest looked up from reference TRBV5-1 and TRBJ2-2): KAGVTQTPRYLIKTRGQQVTLSCSPISGHRSVSWYQQTPGQGLQFLFEYFSETQRNKGNFPGRFSGRQFSNSRSEMNVSTLELGDSALYLCASRRDTNTGELFFGEGSRLTVL.

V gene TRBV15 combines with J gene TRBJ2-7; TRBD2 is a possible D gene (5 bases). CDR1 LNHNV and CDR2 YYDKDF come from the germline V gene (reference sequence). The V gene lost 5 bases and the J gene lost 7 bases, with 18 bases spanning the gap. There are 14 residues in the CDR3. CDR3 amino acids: CATSPYSVSREQYF. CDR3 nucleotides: TGTGCCACCAGCCCCTATAGCGTCTCTAGGGAGCAGTACTTC. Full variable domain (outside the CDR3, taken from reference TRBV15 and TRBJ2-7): DAMVIQNPRYQVTQFGKPVTLSCSQTLNHNVMYWYQQKSSQAPKLLFHYYDKDFNNEADTPDNFQSRRPNTSFCFLDIRSPGLGDTAMYLCATSPYSVSREQYFGPGTRLTVT.